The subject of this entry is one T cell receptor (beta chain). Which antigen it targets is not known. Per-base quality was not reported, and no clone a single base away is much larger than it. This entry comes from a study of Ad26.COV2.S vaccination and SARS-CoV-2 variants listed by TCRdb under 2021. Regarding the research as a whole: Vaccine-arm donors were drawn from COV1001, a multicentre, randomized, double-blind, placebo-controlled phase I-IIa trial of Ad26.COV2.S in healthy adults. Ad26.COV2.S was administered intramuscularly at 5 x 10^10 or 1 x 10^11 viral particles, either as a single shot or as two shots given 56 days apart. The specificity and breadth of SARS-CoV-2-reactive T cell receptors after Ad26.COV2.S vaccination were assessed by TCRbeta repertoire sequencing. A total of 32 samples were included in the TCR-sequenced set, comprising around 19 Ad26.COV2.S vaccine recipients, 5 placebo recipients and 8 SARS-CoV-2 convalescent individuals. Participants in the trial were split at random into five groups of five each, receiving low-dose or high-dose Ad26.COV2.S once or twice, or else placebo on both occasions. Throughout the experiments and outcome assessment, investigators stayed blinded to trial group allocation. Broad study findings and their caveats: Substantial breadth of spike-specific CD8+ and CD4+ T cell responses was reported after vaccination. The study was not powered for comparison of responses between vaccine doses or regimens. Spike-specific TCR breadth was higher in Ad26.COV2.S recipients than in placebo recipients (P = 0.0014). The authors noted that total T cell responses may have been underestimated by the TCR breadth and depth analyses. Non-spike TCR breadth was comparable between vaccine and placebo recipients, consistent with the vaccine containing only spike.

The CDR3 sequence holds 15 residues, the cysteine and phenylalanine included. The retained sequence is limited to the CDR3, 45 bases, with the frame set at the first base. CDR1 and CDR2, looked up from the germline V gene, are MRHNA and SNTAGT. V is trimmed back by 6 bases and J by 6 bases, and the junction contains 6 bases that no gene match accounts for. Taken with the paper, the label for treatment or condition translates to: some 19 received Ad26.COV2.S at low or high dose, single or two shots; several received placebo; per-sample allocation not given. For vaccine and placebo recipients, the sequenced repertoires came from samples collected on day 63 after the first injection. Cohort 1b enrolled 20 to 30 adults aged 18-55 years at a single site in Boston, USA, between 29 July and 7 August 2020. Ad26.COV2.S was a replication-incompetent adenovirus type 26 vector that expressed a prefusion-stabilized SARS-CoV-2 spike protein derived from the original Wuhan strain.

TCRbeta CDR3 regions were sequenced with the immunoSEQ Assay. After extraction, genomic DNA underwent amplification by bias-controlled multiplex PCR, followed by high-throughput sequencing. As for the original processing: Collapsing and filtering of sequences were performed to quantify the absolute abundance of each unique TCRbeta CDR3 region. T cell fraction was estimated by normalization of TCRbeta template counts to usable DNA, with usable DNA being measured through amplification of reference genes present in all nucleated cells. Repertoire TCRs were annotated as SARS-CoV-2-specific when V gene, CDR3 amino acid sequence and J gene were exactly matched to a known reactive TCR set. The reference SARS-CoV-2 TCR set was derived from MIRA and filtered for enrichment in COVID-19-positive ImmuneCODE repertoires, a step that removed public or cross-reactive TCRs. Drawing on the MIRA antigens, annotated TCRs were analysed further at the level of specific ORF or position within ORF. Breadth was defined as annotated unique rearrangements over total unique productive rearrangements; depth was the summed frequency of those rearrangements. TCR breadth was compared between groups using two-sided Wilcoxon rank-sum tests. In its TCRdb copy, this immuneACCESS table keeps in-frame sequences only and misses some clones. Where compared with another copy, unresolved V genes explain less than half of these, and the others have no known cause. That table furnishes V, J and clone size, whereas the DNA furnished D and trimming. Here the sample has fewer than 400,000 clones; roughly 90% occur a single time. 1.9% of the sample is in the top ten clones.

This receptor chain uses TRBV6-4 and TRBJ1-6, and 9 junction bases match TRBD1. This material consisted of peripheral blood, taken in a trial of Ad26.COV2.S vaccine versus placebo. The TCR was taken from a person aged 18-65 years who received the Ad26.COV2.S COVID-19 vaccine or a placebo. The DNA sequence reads TGTGCCAGCAGCCTAACGGGACAGGGTAATTCACCCCTCCACTTT. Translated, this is CASSLTGQGNSPLHF.